These 31 T cell receptor beta chains were all obtained from the same sample, sequenced in a study of memory CD4+ T cells and cytomegalovirus serostatus. The method was immunoSEQ multiplex PCR; TCRdb's version includes in-frame clones alone and lacks a portion of them. The sample contains approximately 40,000 clones, roughly four fifths of which appear only once. The sort gate was single viable CD3+CD4+CD8-CD45RO+ cells for memory CD4+ T cells. Sequenced: memory CD4+ T cells from blood. The receptors were sampled from an adult in good health and CMV-seronegative.

The chain employs TRBV12-5 and TRBJ1-5, with unresolved D. The CDR3 is 12 residues long. V was shortened by 2 bases and J by 5 bases, with 4 bases between the two germline ends. Germline CDR1 reads LGHNT; CDR2 reads FRNRAP. The CDR3 DNA reads TGTGCTAGTGGTTTGAACGATCAGCCCCAGCATTTT. Its protein is CASGLNDQPQHF.

The chain couples TRBV28 to TRBJ1-4; D call uncertain. Looked up from germline, CDR1 is MDHEN and CDR2 is SYDVKM. With 6 bases removed from V and 2 bases from J, the gap between germline ends came to 10 bases. The CDR3 loop spans 14 amino acids. This CDR3 reads CASRARPTNEKLFF. The CDR3 DNA is TGTGCCAGCAGGGCCCGACCGACTAATGAAAAACTGTTTTTT.

V gene TRBV2 combines with J gene TRBJ1-5; TRBD1 matches 9 bases. Germline assignment: CDR1 SNHLY and CDR2 FYNNEI. The junction had 10 bases not matched to a gene; V was cut back by 6 bases and J by 7 bases. This CDR3 is 15 amino acids long. The CDR3 nucleotides read TGTGCCAGCAGACAGGGACAGGGTATCGGACAGCCCCAGCATTTT. Protein product: CASRQGQGIGQPQHF.

This clone came up once. V usage is TRBV6-1 and J usage is TRBJ1-1; D possibly corresponds to TRBD1 (5 bases). CDR3 length: 15 amino acids. Germline-derived CDR1 and CDR2 are MNHNS and SASEGT. The V end lost 3 bases, the J end lost 2 bases, and 13 bases lay between the germline ends. The CDR3 here is CASSDSFGGNTEAFF. For the CDR3, the DNA is TGTGCCAGCAGTGACAGTTTCGGGGGAAACACTGAAGCTTTCTTT.

This chain connects TRBV15 to TRBJ2-3; 11 nucleotides match TRBD2. CDR1 is LNHNV, CDR2 YYDKDF, per germline (reference sequence). After removal of 0 bases from V and 5 bases from J, the junction contained 13 bases not matched to a gene. This CDR3 region has 19 residues. DNA for the CDR3: TGTGCCACCAGCAGAGAATTCGGTAGCGGGAGGGCCGATGTAGATACGCAGTATTTT. Protein sequence: CATSREFGSGRADVDTQYF.

The chain uses TRBV7-2 and TRBJ2-1, with a possible D match to TRBD2 (5 bases). Trimming took off 2 bases at V and 3 bases at J, with 14 bases between the two ends. Germline CDR1 is SGHTA and CDR2 is FQGNSA. The CDR3 length is 16 residues. CDR3 loop: CASSLLGGSFYNEQFF. The CDR3 DNA sequence: TGTGCCAGCAGCTTATTAGGCGGGTCGTTCTACAATGAGCAGTTCTTC.

The count of this clone is one. The chain carries TRBV20-1 and TRBJ2-1; TRBD1 is a possible D gene (6 bases). Germline loops: CDR1 DFQATT, CDR2 SNEGSKA (reference sequence). V was shortened by 7 bases and J by 8 bases, with 9 bases between the two germline ends. The CDR3 contains 10 residues. The CDR3 loop reads CSGPGDEQFF. In DNA form, the CDR3 reads TGCAGTGGCCCAGGGGATGAGCAGTTCTTC.

This clone was seen a handful of times. The chain has TRBV28 and TRBJ2-7, with 9 bases that match TRBD2. V trimming: 4 bases; J trimming: 5 bases; junction bases outside the gene matches: 9. Germline V gives CDR1 MDHEN, CDR2 SYDVKM. The CDR3 totals 15 residues. The chain's CDR3 is CASSSSEAGGDEQYF. CDR3 nucleotides: TGTGCCAGCAGTTCATCAGAGGCGGGGGGGGACGAGCAGTACTTC.

The rearrangement joins TRBV28 to TRBJ1-3; D is unclear. V was shortened by 6 bases and J by 8 bases, with 14 bases between the two germline ends. CDR1 MDHEN and CDR2 SYDVKM come from the germline V gene. The CDR3 sequence is 13 residues long. CDR3 sequence (DNA): TGTGCCAGCAGGGGAACAGAGAAGTACACCATATATTTT. It translates to CASRGTEKYTIYF.

The chain recombines TRBV4-1 with TRBJ1-2; TRBD1 aligns across 7 bases. CDR1 and CDR2 (germline): MGHRA, YSYEKL. This CDR3 comprises 15 residues. The trim removed 4 bases at V and 7 bases at J, leaving 12 bases unmatched. The CDR3 spells CASSRGGTDIGGYTF. In nucleotides, the CDR3 is TGCGCCAGCAGCCGCGGCGGGACAGATATTGGTGGCTACACCTTC.

This rearrangement joins TRBV7-2 to TRBJ1-2, with D perhaps matching TRBD1 (5 bases). The CDR3 covers 15 residues. Deletions cut 1 base from V and 5 bases from J, with 14 bases between. Germline values: CDR1 SGHTA, CDR2 FQGNSA. Here the CDR3 reads CASSLDSGRVYGYTF. CDR3 coding DNA: TGTGCCAGCAGCTTAGACTCAGGGAGAGTGTATGGCTACACCTTC.

This clone was detected a few times. V gene TRBV16 combines with J gene TRBJ1-1; D is undetermined. V was pared by 2 bases and J by 7 bases, with 17 bases between. CDR3 length equals 15 residues. Germline lookup yields CDR1 KGHSY and CDR2 FQNENV. The CDR3: CASSQPTPRINEAFF. The CDR3 DNA reads as TGTGCCAGCAGCCAACCAACTCCCAGGATCAATGAAGCTTTCTTT.

This chain joins TRBV13 and TRBJ2-3; 7 bases fit TRBD2. The CDR3 length is 14 residues. Germline CDR1 PRHDT, CDR2 FYEKMQ (reference sequence). The junction had 2 bases not matched to a gene; V was cut back by 5 bases and J by 0 bases. This CDR3 is CASSASGSTDTQYF. CDR3 coding DNA: TGTGCCAGCAGCGCTAGCGGTAGCACAGATACGCAGTATTTT.

This clone was detected a few times. This chain connects TRBV30 to TRBJ1-2, with D possibly TRBD1 on 5 matching bases. CDR1 GTSNPN and CDR2 SVGIG come from the germline V gene (reference sequence). Trimming removed 1 base from V and 3 bases from J, with 6 bases in between. This CDR3 region has 12 residues. This CDR3 reads CAWSGQYYGYTF. The CDR3 region has the DNA TGTGCCTGGAGTGGACAGTACTATGGCTACACCTTC.

V is TRBV18 and J is TRBJ1-5; D is unresolved. The V end lost 6 bases, the J end lost 3 bases, and 9 bases lay between the germline ends. The CDR3 totals 13 residues. Per the germline V gene, CDR1 is KGHSH and CDR2 is LQKENI. DNA for the CDR3: TGTGCCAGCTCGACTGACCCCAATCAGCCCCAGCATTTT. Its translation: CASSTDPNQPQHF.

This clone was recorded once. This chain links TRBV28 with TRBJ1-2; TRBD1 agrees at 8 bases. The germline CDR1 and CDR2 sequences are MDHEN and SYDVKM. The CDR3 consists of 16 residues. The V gene end was trimmed by 4 bases and the J gene end by 3 bases; junction bases not matched to a gene: 10. The CDR3 sequence is CASSSTGTGAHYGYTF. Here the CDR3 DNA reads TGTGCCAGCAGTTCCACCGGGACAGGAGCCCACTATGGCTACACCTTC.

The chain is built from TRBV2 and TRBJ1-1, with a weak D call TRBD1 (6 bases). Germline V gene data show CDR1 as SNHLY and CDR2 as FYNNEI. The CDR3 length is 15 residues. Trimming took 3 bases from V and 1 from J, leaving 12 bases between them. DNA of the CDR3: TGTGCCAGCAGTGACCAGACAGGTTCGAACACTGAAGCTTTCTTT. Translated, it gives CASSDQTGSNTEAFF.

This clone appeared a few times. The J gene is TRBJ1-2, the V gene TRBV7-9, with 7 bases identical to TRBD1. After removal of 4 bases from V and 8 bases from J, the junction contained 10 bases not matched to a gene. The germline V gene has CDR1 SEHNR and CDR2 FQNEAQ (reference sequence). This CDR3 is 14 amino acids long. In DNA form, the CDR3 reads TGTGCCAGCAGCTCGCCCGACAGGGCTGGCGGCTACACCTTC. It yields the protein CASSSPDRAGGYTF. The whole variable domain, filled in from reference TRBV7-9 and TRBJ1-2, reads DTGVSQNPRHKITKRGQNVTFRCDPISEHNRLYWYRQTLGQGPEFLTYFQNEAQLEKSRLLSDRFSAERPKGSFSTLEIQRTEQGDSAMYLCASSSPDRAGGYTFGSGTRLTVV.

This clone was detected once. The CDR3 sequence is CASSATDGVGTEAFF. In nucleotides, the CDR3 is TGTGCCAGCAGTGCCACGGACGGGGTGGGCACTGAAGCTTTCTTT. The V call is TRBV6-5, the J call TRBJ1-1; D is ambiguous. This CDR3 is 15 amino acids long. V lost 5 bases to trimming and J lost 4 bases, with 17 bases between them. CDR1 is MNHEY, CDR2 SVGAGI, per germline.

Only one count was recorded for this clone. The chain uses TRBV7-3 and TRBJ2-2; 7 bases match TRBD1. The V and J ends lost 5 bases and 1 base, in that order; junction bases with no gene match: 4. The CDR3 has 15 amino acids. Germline V gene lookup returns CDR1 SGHTA and CDR2 FQGTGA. The CDR3 DNA follows: TGTGCCAGCAGCCCTACAGGGGAGAACACCGGGGAGCTGTTTTTT. It translates to CASSPTGENTGELFF. Filled out from reference TRBV7-3 and TRBJ2-2, the complete variable domain reads GAGVSQTPSNKVTEKGKYVELRCDPISGHTALYWYRQSLGQGPEFLIYFQGTGAADDSGLPNDRFFAVRPEGSVSTLKIQRTERGDSAVYLCASSPTGENTGELFFGEGSRLTVL.

This clone was counted a single time. As DNA, the CDR3 is TGTGCCAGCAGCTTGGCCTTTGGGGCGCTTGGAAACACCATATATTTT. This encodes CASSLAFGALGNTIYF. V gene TRBV5-6 combines with J gene TRBJ1-3; D may be TRBD1 (5 bases). The V end lost 0 bases, the J end lost 3 bases, and 13 bases lay between the germline ends. The CDR3 covers 16 residues. Germline CDR1 SGHDT, CDR2 YYEEEE.

The V call is TRBV18, the J call TRBJ1-1, with no clear D. Germline V gives CDR1 KGHSH, CDR2 LQKENI. There are 13 residues in the CDR3. Trimming took off 6 bases at V and 1 base at J, with 9 bases between the two ends. The CDR3 here is CASSPTANTEAFF. The CDR3, as DNA: TGTGCCAGCTCCCCTACAGCGAACACTGAAGCTTTCTTT.

The V gene is TRBV7-8, the J gene TRBJ1-2; 7 bases line up with TRBD1. Germline V lookup: CDR1 SGHVS, CDR2 FQNEAQ. This CDR3 has 15 residues. After removal of 2 bases from V and 1 base from J, the junction contained 4 bases not matched to a gene. CDR3: CASSLSTGDNYGYTF. The CDR3 nucleotides are TGTGCCAGCAGCTTAAGCACAGGGGATAACTATGGCTACACCTTC. Full variable domain (outside the CDR3, taken from reference TRBV7-8 and TRBJ1-2): GAGVSQSPRYKVAKRGQDVALRCDPISGHVSLFWYQQALGQGPEFLTYFQNEAQLDKSGLPSDRFFAERPEGSVSTLKIQRTQQEDSAVYLCASSLSTGDNYGYTFGSGTRLTVV.

The chain employs TRBV6-1 and TRBJ2-2; possibly TRBD2 for D (5 bases). CDR1 and CDR2 (germline): MNHNS, SASEGT. The V end lost 4 bases, the J end lost 5 bases, and 14 bases lay between the germline ends. CDR3 length: 15 amino acids. As DNA, the CDR3 is TGTGCCAGCAGTGGCCTCTCGCTAGCTACCGGGGAGCTGTTTTTT. Translated: CASSGLSLATGELFF.

The V call is TRBV28, the J call TRBJ2-6; 10 nucleotides match TRBD1. This CDR3 region has 16 residues. V shed 5 bases, J shed 4 bases, and the junction held 5 bases outside the gene matches. CDR1 is MDHEN and CDR2 is SYDVKM in the germline V gene. The CDR3 loop is CASSPTGGRGANVLTF. The CDR3 coding sequence is TGTGCCAGCAGTCCGACAGGGGGCCGCGGGGCCAACGTCCTGACTTTC.

V usage is TRBV5-1 and J usage is TRBJ2-3; 7 positions match TRBD2. CDR1 and CDR2 from the germline V gene are SGHRS and YFSETQ. V dropped 3 bases and J dropped 5; count of bases not matched to a gene: 6. This CDR3 has 14 residues. DNA for the CDR3: TGCGCCAGCAGCTCTAGACTAGCAGGAGATACGCAGTATTTT. Translation: CASSSRLAGDTQYF.

V and J are TRBV29-1 and TRBJ2-7; TRBD1 aligns across 10 bases. This CDR3 has 16 amino acids. CDR1 and CDR2 from the germline V gene are SQVTM and ANQGSEA. The V segment lost 6 bases and the J segment 6 bases; nucleotides outside the gene matches: 17. The CDR3 spells CSVKTGGHDHGSEQYF. CDR3 sequence (DNA): TGCAGCGTGAAGACAGGGGGCCACGACCATGGAAGCGAGCAGTACTTC.

This clone was counted a few times. The V call is TRBV7-2, the J call TRBJ1-1; tentative D call: TRBD1 (5 bases). Germline CDR1 and CDR2: SGHTA and FQGNSA. Trimming shortened V by 5 bases and J by 8 bases, and 15 bases separated the two germline ends. This CDR3 has 13 residues. The CDR3 DNA reads as TGTGCCAGCAGCCCTAGTACAGGCTGGGAAGCTTTCTTT. Protein sequence: CASSPSTGWEAFF.

V gene TRBV13 combines with J gene TRBJ2-4, with D tentatively TRBD1 or TRBD2 (5 bases each). Trimming left V 5 bases short and J 1 base short, with 9 bases between. Per the germline V gene, CDR1 is PRHDT and CDR2 is FYEKMQ (reference sequence). The CDR3 is made up of 14 amino acids. The CDR3 sequence is CASSKWGAKNIQYF. The CDR3 bases are TGTGCCAGCAGCAAATGGGGGGCCAAAAACATTCAGTACTTC.

The V and J genes are TRBV5-8 and TRBJ1-5; D uncertain. V was trimmed by 4 bases and J by 6 bases, leaving 20 bases between them. Germline assignment: CDR1 SGHTS and CDR2 YDEGEE. CDR3 length: 16 amino acids. CDR3 sequence reads: CASSLPPQPHGQPQHF. CDR3 nucleotides: TGTGCCAGCAGCCTCCCCCCGCAGCCCCATGGTCAGCCCCAGCATTTT.

The CDR3 DNA reads as TGTGCCAGCAGCTTGGACAGGGTCGTAAACACCATATATTTT. Encoded protein: CASSLDRVVNTIYF. The genes are TRBV5-6 and TRBJ1-3, with D tentatively TRBD1 (6 bases). CDR3 size: 14 residues. V lost 0 bases, J lost 6 bases, and 10 bases lay in between. Germline V CDR1 and CDR2: SGHDT, YYEEEE.